This TCR beta chain derives from a study of CD8+CD57+ T cells in acquired aplastic anemia. Whole-study context: When averaged, DNA from sorted CD4+ and CD8+ cells came to 2.5 to 4 ug. CD4+ cells from healthy donors averaged about 10 million reads. General study findings and limits: In CD8+ cells, Simpson's diversity showed no significant difference between patients and controls. There were roughly 28 CD8+ CDR3 sequences that occurred in both patients and controls.

The template used for profiling TCR beta VDJ and CDR3 was genomic DNA. In TCRdb, the reads were re-called with MiXCR into one record per CDR3 protein. The data show about 420,000 distinct CDR3 sequences, with 55% to 70% seen just once and approximately 3.8% held by the top ten. This clonotype was recorded many times. As yet, its antigen is unknown. Germline V lookup: CDR1 MGHDK, CDR2 SYGVNS. The CDR3 runs 15 residues. The J segment lost 4 bases and the V segment lost 4 bases, leaving 8 bases of the junction unmatched. The sample was sorted CD4+, CD8+, or CD8+CD57+ T cells (not recorded which) from PBMCs. The chain is built from TRBV25-1 and TRBJ2-5, with 8 bases aligning to TRBD1. This clonotype was sampled from a human donor in good health, serving as a control. CDR3 protein: CASSAGDRGGETQYF. As DNA, the CDR3 is TGTGCCAGCAGTGCGGGAGACAGGGGTGGAGAGACCCAGTACTTC.